Listed here are 22 T cell receptor beta chains from one sample, sequenced in a study of quantifying T cell responses using KT2 cells. Study as a whole: TCR alpha and beta constant-region primers primed reverse transcription of RNA.

The cDNA 3' end received a ligated oligonucleotide with a UMI. An equimolar mix of RC1.1 and RC1.2 primed the beta chain across TRBC1 and TRBC2. TCRdb used MiXCR to reprocess the UMI-ligation and nested PCR reads, holding one entry per CDR3 protein. The sample records tens of thousands of distinct CDR3 sequences, roughly an eighth being singletons. The sequencing input was PBMCs spiked with cells of the T cell clone KT2. The receptors originated from a human donor.

The rearrangement joins TRBV24-1 to TRBJ2-1; 8 nucleotides agree with TRBD1. CDR1 KGHDR and CDR2 SFDVKD come from the germline V gene. This CDR3 has 16 residues. Trimming at V came to 3 bases and at J to 7 bases, leaving 10 bases not matched to a gene. This CDR3 is CATSDGTGGYANEQFF. CDR3 coding DNA: TGTGCCACCAGTGATGGCACAGGGGGTTACGCGAATGAGCAGTTCTTC.

This clonotype was seen a few times. The chain employs TRBV2 and TRBJ2-3, with D hard to call. The ends were cut back, 4 bases at V and 2 bases at J, with 7 bases in the middle. The CDR3 extends over 13 amino acids. Per the germline V gene, CDR1 is SNHLY and CDR2 is FYNNEI. The CDR3 protein is CASSGLVTDTQYF. The CDR3 nucleotides read TGTGCCAGCAGTGGGTTAGTCACAGATACGCAGTATTTT. The complete variable domain, with remaining parts taken from reference TRBV2 and TRBJ2-3, reads EPEVTQTPSHQVTQMGQEVILRCVPISNHLYFYWYRQILGQKVEFLVSFYNNEISEKSEIFDDQFSVERPDGSNFTLKIRSTKLEDSAMYFCASSGLVTDTQYFGPGTRLTVL.

The chain recombines TRBV5-5 with TRBJ2-7, with D unclear. The V end was cut by 0 bases, the J end by 3 bases, with 10 bases between. The CDR3 is 14 residues long. CDR1 is SGHKS and CDR2 is YYEKEE in the germline V gene (reference sequence). The CDR3 DNA sequence: TGTGCCAGCAGCTTGGCACCCGGGTTCTACGAGCAGTACTTC. Amino acids: CASSLAPGFYEQYF.

In this sample, this clonotype turned up a few times. The chain uses TRBV4-1 and TRBJ1-4, with TRBD1 matching over 9 bases. The CDR3 loop spans 19 amino acids. With 0 bases clipped from V and 3 bases from J, the junction kept 11 bases outside the gene matches. The germline CDR1 and CDR2 sequences are MGHRA and YSYEKL. DNA of the CDR3: TGCGCCAGCAGCCAAGATCCAGCGGGACAGGGCGTTCCTAATGAAAAACTGTTTTTT. Translated, it gives CASSQDPAGQGVPNEKLFF.

This clonotype was recorded a few times. The rearrangement links TRBV7-2 to TRBJ2-3, with D perhaps TRBD2 (6 bases). The CDR3 consists of 16 residues. Trimming took off 2 bases at V and 0 bases at J, with 12 bases between the two ends. Germline lookup yields CDR1 SGHTA and CDR2 FQGNSA. The CDR3 sequence is CASSLNGGVSTDTQYF. The CDR3 DNA reads TGTGCCAGCAGCTTAAATGGCGGGGTGAGCACAGATACGCAGTATTTT.

The chain is built from TRBV6-1 and TRBJ1-6; the match to TRBD1 covers 7 bases. The CDR3 runs 15 residues. V lost 3 bases, J lost 5 bases, and 4 bases stayed unmatched. From germline, CDR1 is MNHNS and CDR2 SASEGT. For the CDR3, the DNA is TGTGCCAGCAGTGACCCCGGGACAGATAATTCACCCCTCCACTTT. It is translated as CASSDPGTDNSPLHF.

This clonotype was seen many times. The rearrangement uses TRBV7-9 and TRBJ1-1; D is ambiguous. V shed 1 base and J shed 8 bases, with 8 bases lying between them. The V gene's germline CDR1 is SEHNR and CDR2 FQNEAQ (reference sequence). The CDR3 has 12 amino acids. The DNA for the CDR3 is TGTGCCAGCAGCTTAGTTAGTAGGGAAGCTTTCTTT. Protein: CASSLVSREAFF.

This clonotype was detected many times. This chain uses TRBV5-8 with TRBJ1-1, with D perhaps matching TRBD1 (6 bases). This CDR3 is 16 amino acids long. Trimming removed 2 bases from V and 8 bases from J, with 22 bases in between. Germline CDR1 reads SGHTS; CDR2 reads YDEGEE. CDR3 bases: TGTGCCAGCAGCTTAGGGGGGAGCTGGGGAGACAGGGAAGCTTTCTTT. This gives the protein CASSLGGSWGDREAFF.

This clonotype was found a few times. The chain uses TRBV7-9 and TRBJ2-3; a possible D gene is TRBD1 (5 bases). Germline assignment: CDR1 SEHNR and CDR2 FQNEAQ (reference sequence). Trimming pared 3 bases from V and 2 bases from J, leaving 18 bases between. This CDR3 region has 17 residues. CDR3 sequence reads: CASSFGVGQRDTDTQYF. CDR3 DNA: TGTGCCAGCAGCTTTGGGGTGGGGCAGCGAGACACAGATACGCAGTATTTT.

The rearrangement links TRBV5-1 to TRBJ2-3; D gene ambiguous. The V and J ends lost 7 bases and 4 bases respectively, with 25 bases between them. This CDR3 region has 17 residues. In germline, CDR1 is SGHRS, CDR2 YFSETQ. The CDR3 loop is CASGPVGLMMRPDTQYF. DNA for the CDR3: TGCGCCAGCGGCCCCGTCGGGTTAATGATGCGCCCAGATACGCAGTATTTT.

This chain connects TRBV6-6 to TRBJ2-6; D is perhaps TRBD2 (5 bases). Looked up from germline, CDR1 is MNHNY and CDR2 is SVGAGI (reference sequence). This CDR3 has 15 residues. V lost 2 bases and J 2 bases, leaving 7 bases between the germline ends. The chain's CDR3 is CASSYEGAGANVLTF. CDR3 DNA sequence: TGTGCCAGCAGTTACGAGGGCGCTGGGGCCAACGTCCTGACTTTC.

The chain couples TRBV18 to TRBJ1-3; D ambiguous. Trimming took off 3 bases at V and 6 bases at J, with 9 bases between the two ends. The CDR3 is 13 residues long. Looked up from germline, CDR1 is KGHSH and CDR2 is LQKENI. CDR3 sequence: CASSPRTANTIYF. CDR3 coding DNA: TGTGCCAGCTCACCCCGGACGGCAAACACCATATATTTT. The whole variable domain, filled in from reference TRBV18 and TRBJ1-3, reads NAGVMQNPRHLVRRRGQEARLRCSPMKGHSHVYWYRQLPEEGLKFMVYLQKENIIDESGMPKERFSAEFPKEGPSILRIQQVVRGDSAAYFCASSPRTANTIYFGEGSWLTVV.

The sample holds a few counts of this clonotype. The gene calls are TRBV9 and TRBJ1-2; no definite D call. Germline V lookup: CDR1 SGDLS, CDR2 YYNGEE. CDR3 length: 15 amino acids. Trimming took off 0 bases at V and 5 bases at J, with 14 bases between the two ends. The CDR3 DNA is TGTGCCAGCAGCGTAGGAGGAACAGTTACGTATGGCTACACCTTC. It translates to CASSVGGTVTYGYTF.

This clonotype was observed a handful of times. The chain is built from TRBV20-1 and TRBJ1-2, with 8 bases aligning to TRBD1. The CDR3 consists of 15 residues. Germline V gene sequence: CDR1 DFQATT, CDR2 SNEGSKA (reference sequence). V was pared by 5 bases and J by 5 bases, with 13 bases of the junction left unmatched. The CDR3 nucleotides read TGCAGTGCTCCGGCCGGGACAGGCATAGGTTATGGCTACACCTTC. Translated, it gives CSAPAGTGIGYGYTF.

This clonotype appeared a few times. The J gene is TRBJ2-3, the V gene TRBV3-1; TRBD2 aligns across 7 bases. CDR1 LGHDT and CDR2 YNNKEL come from the germline V gene (reference sequence). The CDR3 has 16 amino acids. V gave up 1 base and J gave up 6 bases; unmatched junction bases: 10. Written as DNA, the CDR3 is TGTGCCAGCAGCCAAGGGCTAGCGGAGGGAGAGGATACGCAGTATTTT. It codes for CASSQGLAEGEDTQYF.

V usage is TRBV13 and J usage is TRBJ1-6, with 11 bases aligning to TRBD1. The CDR3 has 16 amino acids. Trimming cost V 4 bases and J 8 bases; bases outside gene matches: 7. Germline V gene sequence: CDR1 PRHDT, CDR2 FYEKMQ (reference sequence). CDR3 amino acids: CASSSISGQGDSPLHF. The CDR3 nucleotides are TGTGCCAGCAGCTCGATATCGGGACAGGGGGATTCACCCCTCCACTTT.

The genes are TRBV27 and TRBJ1-6; 10 bases agree with TRBD1. The CDR3 consists of 17 residues. Trimming took 6 bases from V and 0 from J; bases not matched to a gene: 5. Germline values: CDR1 MNHEY, CDR2 SMNVEV (reference sequence). CDR3 coding DNA: TGTGCCAGCAGCACCGGGACAGGGGTCTCCTATAATTCACCCCTCCACTTT. Translating gives CASSTGTGVSYNSPLHF.

In its sample, this clonotype was seen many times. The chain recombines TRBV10-1 with TRBJ2-5; D could derive from TRBD1 or TRBD2 (6 bases each). Trimming removed 5 bases from V and 1 base from J, with 17 bases in between. This CDR3 has 16 amino acids. Germline CDR1 and CDR2: WNHNN and SYGVQD (reference sequence). The CDR3 spells CASSTGYGGSQETQYF. DNA for the CDR3: TGCGCCAGCAGTACAGGGTACGGAGGGTCCCAAGAGACCCAGTACTTC.

V gene TRBV6-4 combines with J gene TRBJ2-1, with 11 bases lining up with TRBD2. V shed 3 bases and J 4 bases; nucleotides not matched to a gene: 11. The CDR3 totals 18 residues. Germline-derived CDR1 and CDR2 are MRHNA and SNTAGT. The CDR3 loop reads CASSEWGSSGRPYNEQFF. The CDR3 DNA reads as TGTGCCAGCAGTGAATGGGGGTCTAGCGGGAGGCCTTACAATGAGCAGTTCTTC.

J is TRBJ2-5 and V is TRBV15; 7 bases align to TRBD1. The germline V gene has CDR1 LNHNV and CDR2 YYDKDF (reference sequence). This CDR3 is built from 13 residues. Trimming cost V 3 bases and J 6 bases; bases outside gene matches: 4. Written as DNA, the CDR3 is TGTGCCACCAGCAGGCGGACAGGACAGACCCAGTACTTC. This encodes CATSRRTGQTQYF.

This clonotype has just a few counts. This chain uses TRBV12-3 or TRBV12-4 with TRBJ1-4; D call uncertain. V was trimmed by 3 bases and J by 0 bases, leaving 8 bases between them. This CDR3 is 15 amino acids long. Written as DNA, the CDR3 is TGTGCCAGCAGTTTGGGCATCGCAACTAATGAAAAACTGTTTTTT. It yields the protein CASSLGIATNEKLFF.

In its sample, this clonotype was seen many times. This rearrangement joins TRBV20-1 to TRBJ1-1, with no clear D. CDR3 size: 14 residues. V was pared by 3 bases and J by 1 base, with 12 bases between. Germline CDR1 reads DFQATT; CDR2 reads SNEGSKA (reference sequence). In DNA, the CDR3 is TGCAGTGCTAGGACATGGCGGACGAACACTGAAGCTTTCTTT. This codes for CSARTWRTNTEAFF.